Following are 9 T cell receptor beta chains from one sample sequenced in a study of tissue T cells after allogeneic stem cell transplantation. As for time point: mouse harvest day 7 after allogeneic transplant. Each mouse received 10^7 T-cell-depleted marrow cells plus 10^6 splenic CD5+ T cells by tail vein. Sequenced by immunoSEQ multiplex PCR; TCRdb stores in-frame clones only, minus some. Among 8,500 to 9,500 clones, approximately 50% were seen once, and the ten largest hold 6.5% to 9%. Sequencing used gut tissue. The source is a female BALB/c mouse given C57BL/6 T cells with graft-versus-host disease after an allogeneic hematopoietic cell transplant.

Of note for this clone: Gene names are mouse gene names. Sequencing ends 1 residue short of the CDR3 end; the germline J gene provides the rest. V is TRBV26 and J is TRBJ2-5; D is unresolved. Germline values: CDR1 KGHPV, CDR2 FQNQEV (reference sequence). This CDR3 is 14 amino acids long. The ends were cut back, 4 bases at V and 0 bases at J, with 8 bases in the middle. CDR3 residues: CASSPQVNQDTQYF. The covered CDR3 bases are TGTGCCAGCAGTCCGCAGGTTAACCAAGACACCCAGTAC.

Notes on this clone: Mouse gene names apply. The read comes to an end 1 residue before the CDR3 does, leaving the germline J gene to fill in the end. The chain joins TRBV26 to TRBJ1-5, with D perhaps TRBD1 (6 bases). Germline CDR1 is KGHPV and CDR2 is FQNQEV (reference sequence). V was trimmed by 6 bases and J by 1 base, leaving 7 bases between them. This CDR3 contains 13 residues. CDR3 loop: CASRGQNNQAPLF. The sequenced CDR3 bases are TGTGCCAGCAGGGGACAAAACAACCAGGCTCCGCTT.

With regard to this clone: Gene names are the mouse ones. The CDR3 is cut off 1 residue early in the read; its end comes from the germline J gene. The chain is built from TRBV26 and TRBJ2-2; D is uncertain. CDR1 is KGHPV, CDR2 FQNQEV, per germline (reference sequence). The CDR3 consists of 13 residues. V lost 3 bases to trimming and J lost 3 bases, with 5 bases between them. The CDR3 protein is CASSLRDTGQLYF. The sequenced part of the CDR3 DNA is TGTGCCAGCAGTCTAAGGGACACCGGGCAGCTCTAC. Drawing the rest from reference TRBV26 and TRBJ2-2, the complete variable domain is NSKVIQTPRYLVKGQGQKAKMRCIPEKGHPVVFWYQQNKNNEFKFLINFQNQEVLQQIDMTEKRFSAECPSNSPCSLEIQSSEAGDSALYLCASSLRDTGQLYFGEGSKLTVL.

Points on this clone: Gene names are the mouse ones. The CDR3 end falls 1 residue outside the read, so it is completed with the germline J gene. The J gene is TRBJ2-7, the V gene TRBV12-2; tentative D call: TRBD2 (6 bases). V was shortened by 0 bases and J by 4 bases, with 9 bases between the two germline ends. This CDR3 spans 13 amino acids. In germline, CDR1 is SGHLS, CDR2 HYDKME. The CDR3 spells CASSLVGGYEQYF. Incomplete CDR3 DNA: TGTGCCAGCTCTCTCGTCGGGGGGTATGAACAGTAC. The variable domain in full, with the rest retrieved from reference TRBV12-2 and TRBJ2-7, is NSGVVQSPRYIIKGKGERSILKCIPISGHLSVAWYQQTQGQELKFFIQHYDKMERDKGNLPSRFSVQQFDDYHSEMNMSALELEDSAVYFCASSLVGGYEQYFGPGTRLTVL.

Concerning this clone itself: Germline and genes: mouse. The read stops 1 residue short of the end of the CDR3; the missing end is completed from the germline J gene. This sequence joins TRBV3 and TRBJ2-4; a weak D match, TRBD1 (6 bases). The CDR3 loop spans 13 amino acids. Trimming removed 3 bases at V and 4 bases at J, with 8 bases between. Germline V gives CDR1 SNHLY, CDR2 FYNGKV (reference sequence). Partial CDR3 DNA: TGTGCCAGCAGCTTGGGACAAAAAAACACCTTGTAC. This encodes CASSLGQKNTLY. The complete CDR3 sequence is CASSLGQKNTLYF.

Worth noting for this clone: The gene symbols are mouse symbols. Read coverage stops 1 residue before the CDR3 terminus; the germline J gene supplies the remainder. The V gene is TRBV16, the J gene TRBJ2-4, with D hard to call. The CDR3 is made up of 13 amino acids. V lost 0 bases, J lost 6 bases, and 7 bases lay in between. Germline CDR1 SGHSA, CDR2 FRNQAP. The CDR3 sequence: CASSLDAGNTLYF. Incomplete CDR3 DNA: TGTGCAAGCAGCTTAGATGCGGGTAACACCTTGTAC. Together with reference TRBV16 and TRBJ2-4, the CDR3 gives the full variable domain: NAGVIQTPRHKVTGKGQEATLWCEPISGHSAVFWYRQTIVQGLEFLTYFRNQAPIDDSGMPKERFSAQMPNQSHSTLKIQSTQPQDSAVYLCASSLDAGNTLYFGAGTRLSVL.

As for this clone: Here the gene names and germline are mouse. The CDR3 end falls 1 residue outside the read, so it is completed with the germline J gene. V is TRBV31 and J is TRBJ2-1, with D perhaps TRBD1 (5 bases). The CDR3 spans 14 residues. In germline, CDR1 is GKSSPN, CDR2 SITVG. V dropped 1 base and J dropped 0 bases, with 7 bases sitting between them. The covered CDR3 bases are TGTGCCTGGAGTCGGACACCTAACTATGCTGAGCAGTTC. It yields the protein CAWSRTPNYAEQF. In full, the CDR3 reads CAWSRTPNYAEQFF.

This clone was detected only once. The genes are named according to mouse. The CDR3 is cut off 1 residue early in the read; its end comes from the germline J gene. This chain links TRBV16 with TRBJ1-1; D is possibly TRBD1 (5 bases). The CDR3 totals 14 residues. Between the trimmed V and J ends, which lost 4 bases and 3 bases, there was a span of 12 bases. Germline CDR1 SGHSA, CDR2 FRNQAP. CDR3 residues: CASSSQGGDTEVFF. The CDR3 bases that were read are TGTGCAAGCAGCTCCCAGGGTGGGGACACAGAAGTCTTC.

As concerns this clone: Gene names are mouse gene names. The read comes to an end 1 residue before the CDR3 does, leaving the germline J gene to fill in the end. The chain couples TRBV12-2 to TRBJ2-3; 8 bases align to TRBD2. The V gene's germline CDR1 is SGHLS and CDR2 HYDKME. After removal of 0 bases from V and 4 bases from J, the junction contained 2 bases not matched to a gene. The CDR3 extends over 14 amino acids. The sequenced part of the CDR3 DNA is TGTGCCAGCTCTCTCTCTGGGGGGACAGAAACGCTGTAT. Translating it yields CASSLSGGTETLY. The complete CDR3 protein is CASSLSGGTETLYF.